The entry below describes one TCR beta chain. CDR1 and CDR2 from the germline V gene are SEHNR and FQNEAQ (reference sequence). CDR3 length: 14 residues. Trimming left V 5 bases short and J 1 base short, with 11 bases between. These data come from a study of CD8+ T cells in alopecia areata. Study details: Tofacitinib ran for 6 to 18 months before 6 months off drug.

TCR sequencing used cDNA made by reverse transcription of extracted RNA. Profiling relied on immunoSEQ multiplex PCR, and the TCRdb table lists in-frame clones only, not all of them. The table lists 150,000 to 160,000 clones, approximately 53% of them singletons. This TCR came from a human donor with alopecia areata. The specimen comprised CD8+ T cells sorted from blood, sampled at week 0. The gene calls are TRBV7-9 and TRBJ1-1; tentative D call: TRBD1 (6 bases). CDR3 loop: CASSDWTENTEAFF. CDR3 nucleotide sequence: TGTGCCAGCAGCGACTGGACAGAGAACACTGAAGCTTTCTTT.